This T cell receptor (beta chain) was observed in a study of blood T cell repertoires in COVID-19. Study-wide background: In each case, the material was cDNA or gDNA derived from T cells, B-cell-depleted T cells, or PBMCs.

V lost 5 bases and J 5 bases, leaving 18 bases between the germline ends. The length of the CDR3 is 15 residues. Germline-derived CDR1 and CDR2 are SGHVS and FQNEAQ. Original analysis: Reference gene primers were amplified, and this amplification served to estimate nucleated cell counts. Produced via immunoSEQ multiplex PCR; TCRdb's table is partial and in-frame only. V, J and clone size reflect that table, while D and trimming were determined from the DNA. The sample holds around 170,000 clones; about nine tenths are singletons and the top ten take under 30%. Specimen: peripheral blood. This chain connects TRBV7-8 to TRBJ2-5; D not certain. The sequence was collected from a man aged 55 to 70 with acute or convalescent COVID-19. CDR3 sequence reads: CASSAHGEAAETQYF. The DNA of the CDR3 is TGTGCCAGCAGCGCCCATGGCGAGGCGGCGGAGACCCAGTACTTC. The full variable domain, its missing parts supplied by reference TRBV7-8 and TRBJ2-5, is GAGVSQSPRYKVAKRGQDVALRCDPISGHVSLFWYQQALGQGPEFLTYFQNEAQLDKSGLPSDRFFAERPEGSVSTLKIQRTQQEDSAVYLCASSAHGEAAETQYFGPGTRLLVL.